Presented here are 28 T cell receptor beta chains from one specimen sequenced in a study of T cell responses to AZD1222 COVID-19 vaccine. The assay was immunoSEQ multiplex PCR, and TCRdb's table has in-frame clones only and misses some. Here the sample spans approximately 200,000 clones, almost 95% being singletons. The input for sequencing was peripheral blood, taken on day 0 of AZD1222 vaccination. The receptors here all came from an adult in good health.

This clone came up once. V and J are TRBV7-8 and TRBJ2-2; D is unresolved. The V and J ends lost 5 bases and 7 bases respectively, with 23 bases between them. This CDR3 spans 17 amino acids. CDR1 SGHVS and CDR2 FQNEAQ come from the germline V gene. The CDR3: CASSPVIRVTSVGELFF. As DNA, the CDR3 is TGTGCCAGCAGCCCCGTGATCCGGGTCACCTCGGTCGGGGAGCTGTTTTTT.

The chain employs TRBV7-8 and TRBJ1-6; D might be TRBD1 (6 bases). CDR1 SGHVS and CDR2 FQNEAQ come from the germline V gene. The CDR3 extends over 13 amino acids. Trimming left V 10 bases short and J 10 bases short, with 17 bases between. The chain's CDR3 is CATHGQGKSPLHF. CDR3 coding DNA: TGTGCCACCCACGGCCAGGGGAAATCACCCCTCCACTTT.

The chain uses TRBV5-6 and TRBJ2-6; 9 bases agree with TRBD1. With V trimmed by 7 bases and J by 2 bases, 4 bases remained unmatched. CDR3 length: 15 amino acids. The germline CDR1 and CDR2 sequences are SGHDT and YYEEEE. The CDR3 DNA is TGTGCCAGCCAACAGGGGGCTGCTGGGGCCAACGTCCTGACTTTC. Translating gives CASQQGAAGANVLTF.

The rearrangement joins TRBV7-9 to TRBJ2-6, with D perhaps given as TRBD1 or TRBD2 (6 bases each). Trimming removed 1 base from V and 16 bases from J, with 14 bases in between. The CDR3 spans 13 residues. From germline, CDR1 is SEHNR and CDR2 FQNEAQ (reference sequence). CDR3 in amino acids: CASSLGGAGPLTF. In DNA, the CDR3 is TGTGCCAGCAGCTTAGGGGGGGCAGGCCCACTGACTTTC.

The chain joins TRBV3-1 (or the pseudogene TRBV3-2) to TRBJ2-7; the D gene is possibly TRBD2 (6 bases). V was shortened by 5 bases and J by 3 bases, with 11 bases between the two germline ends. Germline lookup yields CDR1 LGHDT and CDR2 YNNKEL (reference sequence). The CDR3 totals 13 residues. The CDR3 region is CASSETGSYEQYF. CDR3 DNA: TGTGCCAGCAGCGAAACCGGGAGCTACGAGCAGTACTTC.

The chain's CDR3 is CAWATGVGGYTF. In nucleotides, the CDR3 is TGTGCCTGGGCTACGGGGGTGGGTGGCTACACCTTC. The chain uses TRBV30 and TRBJ1-2; tentative D call: TRBD1 (5 bases). Trimming removed 5 bases at V and 7 bases at J, with 14 bases between. Per the germline V gene, CDR1 is GTSNPN and CDR2 is SVGIG (reference sequence). The CDR3 has 12 amino acids.

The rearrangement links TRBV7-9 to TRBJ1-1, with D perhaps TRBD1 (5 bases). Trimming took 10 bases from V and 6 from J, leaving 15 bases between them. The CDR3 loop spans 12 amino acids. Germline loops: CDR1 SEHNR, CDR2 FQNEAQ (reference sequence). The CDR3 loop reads CATIRDAPEAFF. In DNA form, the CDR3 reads TGTGCCACCATACGGGACGCCCCTGAAGCTTTCTTT. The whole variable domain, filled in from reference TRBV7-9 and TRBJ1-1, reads DTGVSQNPRHKITKRGQNVTFRCDPISEHNRLYWYRQTLGQGPEFLTYFQNEAQLEKSRLLSDRFSAERPKGSFSTLEIQRTEQGDSAMYLCATIRDAPEAFFGQGTRLTVV.

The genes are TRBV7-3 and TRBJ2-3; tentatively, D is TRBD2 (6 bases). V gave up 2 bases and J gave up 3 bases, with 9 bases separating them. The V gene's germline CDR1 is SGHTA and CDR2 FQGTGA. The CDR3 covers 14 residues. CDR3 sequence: CASSLGLATDTQYF. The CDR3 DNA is TGTGCCAGCAGCTTAGGTCTAGCGACAGATACGCAGTATTTT.

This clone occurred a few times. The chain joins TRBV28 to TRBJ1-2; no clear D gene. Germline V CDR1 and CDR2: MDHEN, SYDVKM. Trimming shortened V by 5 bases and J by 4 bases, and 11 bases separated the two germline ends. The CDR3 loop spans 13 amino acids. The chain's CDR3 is CASSASGPYGYTF. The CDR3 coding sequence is TGTGCCAGCAGTGCGAGTGGGCCCTATGGCTACACCTTC.

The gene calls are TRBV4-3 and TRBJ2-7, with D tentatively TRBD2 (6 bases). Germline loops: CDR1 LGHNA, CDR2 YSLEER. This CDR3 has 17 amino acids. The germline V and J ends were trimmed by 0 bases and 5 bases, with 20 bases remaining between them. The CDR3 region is CASSQELGLIGTHEQYF. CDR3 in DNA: TGCGCCAGCAGCCAAGAGTTAGGACTAATCGGTACCCACGAGCAGTACTTC.

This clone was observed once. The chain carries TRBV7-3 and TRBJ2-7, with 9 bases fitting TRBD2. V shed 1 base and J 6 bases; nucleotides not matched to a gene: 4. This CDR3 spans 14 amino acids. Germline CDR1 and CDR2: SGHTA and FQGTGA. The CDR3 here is CASSLIAGASEQYF. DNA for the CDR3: TGTGCCAGCAGCTTAATAGCGGGAGCTTCCGAGCAGTACTTC.

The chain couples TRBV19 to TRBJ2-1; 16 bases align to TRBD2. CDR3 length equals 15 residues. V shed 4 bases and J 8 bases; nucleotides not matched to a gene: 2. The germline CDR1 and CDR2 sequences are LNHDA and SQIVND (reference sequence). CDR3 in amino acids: CASSTGLAGGYEQFF. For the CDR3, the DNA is TGTGCCAGTAGTACGGGACTAGCGGGAGGGTATGAGCAGTTCTTC.

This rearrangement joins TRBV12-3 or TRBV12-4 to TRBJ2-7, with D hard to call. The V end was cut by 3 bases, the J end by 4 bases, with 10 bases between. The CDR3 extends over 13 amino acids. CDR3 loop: CASSLARLYEQYF. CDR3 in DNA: TGTGCCAGCAGTTTGGCCAGACTTTACGAGCAGTACTTC.

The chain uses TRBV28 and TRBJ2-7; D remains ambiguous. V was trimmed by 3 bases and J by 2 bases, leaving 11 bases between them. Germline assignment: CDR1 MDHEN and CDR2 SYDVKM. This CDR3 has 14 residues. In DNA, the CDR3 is TGTGCCAGCAGTTTTTGGGTCAGACCCTACGAGCAGTACTTC. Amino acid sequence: CASSFWVRPYEQYF.

In DNA, the CDR3 is TGTGCCACGGCAACAGCACTGAACACCGGGGAGCTGTTTTTT. Translated, it gives CATATALNTGELFF. This sequence joins TRBV10-3 and TRBJ2-2; D remains unclear. There are 14 residues in the CDR3. Per the germline V gene, CDR1 is ENHRY and CDR2 is SYGVKD. V was trimmed by 10 bases and J by 1 base, leaving 13 bases between them.

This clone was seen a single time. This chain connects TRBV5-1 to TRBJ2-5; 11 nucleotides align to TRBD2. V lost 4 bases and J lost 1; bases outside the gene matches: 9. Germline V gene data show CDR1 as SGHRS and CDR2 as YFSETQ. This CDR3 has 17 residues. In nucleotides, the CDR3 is TGCGCCAGCAGCCCCGCCCCCCTAGCGGGAGGCCAAGAGACCCAGTACTTC. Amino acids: CASSPAPLAGGQETQYF.

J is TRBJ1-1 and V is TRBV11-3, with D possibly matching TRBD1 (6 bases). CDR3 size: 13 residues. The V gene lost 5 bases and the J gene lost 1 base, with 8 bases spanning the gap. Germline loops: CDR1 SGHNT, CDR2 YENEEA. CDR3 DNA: TGTGCCAGCAGCGGGGGGGCGAACACTGAAGCTTTCTTT. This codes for CASSGGANTEAFF.

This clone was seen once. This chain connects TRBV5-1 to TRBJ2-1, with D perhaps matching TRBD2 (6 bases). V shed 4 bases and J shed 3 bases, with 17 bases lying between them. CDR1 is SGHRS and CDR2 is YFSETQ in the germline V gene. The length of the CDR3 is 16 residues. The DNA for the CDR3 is TGCGCCAGCAGCGCGGGGACTTCCCAAGGCTACAATGAGCAGTTCTTC. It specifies CASSAGTSQGYNEQFF.

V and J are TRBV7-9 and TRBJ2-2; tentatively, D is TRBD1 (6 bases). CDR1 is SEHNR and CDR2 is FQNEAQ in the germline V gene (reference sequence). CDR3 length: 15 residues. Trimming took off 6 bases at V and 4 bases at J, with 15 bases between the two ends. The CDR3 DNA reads TGTGCCAGCAGACAACAGGGCAGGGGCACCGGGGAGCTGTTTTTT. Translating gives CASRQQGRGTGELFF.

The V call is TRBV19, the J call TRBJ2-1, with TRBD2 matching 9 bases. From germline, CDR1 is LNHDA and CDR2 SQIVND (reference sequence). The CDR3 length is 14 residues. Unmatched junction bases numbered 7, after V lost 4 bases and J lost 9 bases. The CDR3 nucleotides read TGTGCCAGTAGTAAAAGCGGGAGGCAGGGTGAGCAGTTCTTC. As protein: CASSKSGRQGEQFF.

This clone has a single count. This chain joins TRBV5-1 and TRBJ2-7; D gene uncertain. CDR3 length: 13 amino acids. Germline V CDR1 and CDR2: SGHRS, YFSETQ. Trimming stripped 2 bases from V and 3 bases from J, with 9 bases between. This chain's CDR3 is CASSLNRGYEQYF. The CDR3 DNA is TGCGCCAGCAGCTTAAACAGAGGCTACGAGCAGTACTTC. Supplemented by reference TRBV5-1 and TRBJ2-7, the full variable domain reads KAGVTQTPRYLIKTRGQQVTLSCSPISGHRSVSWYQQTPGQGLQFLFEYFSETQRNKGNFPGRFSGRQFSNSRSEMNVSTLELGDSALYLCASSLNRGYEQYFGPGTRLTVT.

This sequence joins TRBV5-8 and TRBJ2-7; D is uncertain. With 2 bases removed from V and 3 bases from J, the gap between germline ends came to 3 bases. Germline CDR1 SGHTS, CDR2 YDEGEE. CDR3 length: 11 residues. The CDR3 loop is CASSFHYEQYF. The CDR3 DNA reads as TGTGCCAGCAGCTTTCACTACGAGCAGTACTTC.

The DNA of the CDR3 is TGTGCCAGCAGTGCTGTAGGGACACTTAGCGGGGAGCTGTTTTTT. The encoded protein is CASSAVGTLSGELFF. This chain links TRBV9 with TRBJ2-2; D might be TRBD1 (6 bases). Germline CDR1 is SGDLS and CDR2 is YYNGEE. The CDR3 consists of 15 residues. V lost 5 bases and J 7 bases, leaving 18 bases between the germline ends.

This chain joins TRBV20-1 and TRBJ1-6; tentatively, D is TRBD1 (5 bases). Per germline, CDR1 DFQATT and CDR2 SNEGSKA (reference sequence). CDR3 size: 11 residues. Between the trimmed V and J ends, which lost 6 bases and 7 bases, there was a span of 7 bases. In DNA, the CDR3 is TGCAGTGCAAACAGGAATTCACCCCTCCACTTT. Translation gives CSANRNSPLHF.

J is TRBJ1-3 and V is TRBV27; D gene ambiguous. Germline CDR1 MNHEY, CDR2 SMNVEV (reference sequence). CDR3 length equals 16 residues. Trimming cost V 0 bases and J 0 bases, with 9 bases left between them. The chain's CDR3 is CASSLSGPNSGNTIYF. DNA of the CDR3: TGTGCCAGCAGTTTATCAGGGCCTAACTCTGGAAACACCATATATTTT.

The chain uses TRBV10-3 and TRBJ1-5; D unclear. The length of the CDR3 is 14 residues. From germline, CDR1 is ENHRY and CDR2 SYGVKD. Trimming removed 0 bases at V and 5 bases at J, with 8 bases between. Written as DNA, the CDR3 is TGTGCCATCAGTGAGTCGAGGAGGGATCAGCCCCAGCATTTT. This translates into CAISESRRDQPQHF.

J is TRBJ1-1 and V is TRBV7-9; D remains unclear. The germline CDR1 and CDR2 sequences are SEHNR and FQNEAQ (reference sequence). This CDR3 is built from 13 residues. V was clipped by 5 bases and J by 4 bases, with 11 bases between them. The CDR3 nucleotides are TGTGCCAGCAGCCCCTGGCGAGGCACTGAAGCTTTCTTT. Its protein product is CASSPWRGTEAFF. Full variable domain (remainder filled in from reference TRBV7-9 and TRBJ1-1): DTGVSQNPRHKITKRGQNVTFRCDPISEHNRLYWYRQTLGQGPEFLTYFQNEAQLEKSRLLSDRFSAERPKGSFSTLEIQRTEQGDSAMYLCASSPWRGTEAFFGQGTRLTVV.

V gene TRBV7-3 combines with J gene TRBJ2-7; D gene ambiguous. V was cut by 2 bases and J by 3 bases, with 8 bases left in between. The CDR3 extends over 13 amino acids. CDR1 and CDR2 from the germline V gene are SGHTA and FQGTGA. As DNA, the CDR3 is TGTGCCAGCAGCTTAGGACCCATCTACGAGCAGTACTTC. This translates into CASSLGPIYEQYF.